This is a list of T cell receptor beta chains from one sample in a study of cytomegalovirus exposure and HLA in healthy donors. The repertoire was sequenced with immunoSEQ multiplex PCR; TCRdb's copy has only in-frame clones and lacks some. The table records around 130,000 clones, 75% to 90% of them present only once. The sample was PBMCs. These TCRs come from a woman aged 30 to 39 in good health and CMV-seropositive. Each CDR3 is given with its conserved first and last residue. The D gene is left open where the match is weak. Part of the rows lack a size; the others show once, few, many or a class for expanded clones.

d_call | clone_size | j_call | v_call | cdr3_nt | cdr3_aa
- | few | TRBJ1-1 | TRBV28 | TGTGCCAGCAGTTCCCCGAGGGGGGGCCACAACACTGAAGCTTTCTTT | CASSSPRGGHNTEAFF
TRBD1 | - | TRBJ2-2 | TRBV28 | TGTGCCAGCAGTTTTTCGGGGACAGGGAAGTGGGAGCTGTTTTTT | CASSFSGTGKWELFF
- | - | TRBJ2-7 | TRBV28 | TGTGCCAGCAGTTTGGCCAGCGTGTACGAGCAGTACTTC | CASSLASVYEQYF
- | - | TRBJ1-1 | TRBV9 | TGTGCCAGCAGCCCCGGACCGGGGGGCACTGAAGCTTTCTTT | CASSPGPGGTEAFF
- | - | TRBJ1-1 | TRBV5-6 | TGTGCCAGCAGCTTGGGACCGGGGCGGGGCCGGACTGAAGCTTTCTTT | CASSLGPGRGRTEAFF
- | once | TRBJ1-2 | TRBV19 | TGTGCCAGTACCCCCGGGACTGACTATGGCTACACCTTC | CASTPGTDYGYTF
TRBD1 | - | TRBJ1-3 | TRBV6-1 | TGTGCCAGCAGCCCGGACAGGGGCGGAAACACCATATATTTT | CASSPDRGGNTIYF
TRBD2 | - | TRBJ2-2 | TRBV5-1 | TGCGCCAGCAAAAGGGTGGTAGCGGGAGGCACCGGGGAGCTGTTTTTT | CASKRVVAGGTGELFF
- | - | TRBJ1-3 | TRBV4-1 | TGCGCCAGCAGCCAAGAGGGGGGGGGAGACTCTGGAAACACCATATATTTT | CASSQEGGGDSGNTIYF
- | - | TRBJ1-2 | TRBV19 | TGTGCCAGTAGTATGGTCACGGATGGCTACACCTTC | CASSMVTDGYTF
- | - | TRBJ1-6 | TRBV25-1 | TGTGCCAGCAGTGAAAAGGGGTGGAATTCACCCCTCCACTTT | CASSEKGWNSPLHF
TRBD1 | - | TRBJ1-1 | TRBV5-1 | TGCGCCAGCAGCTTAATACAGGGGGTTGGCACTGAAGCTTTCTTT | CASSLIQGVGTEAFF
TRBD1 | - | TRBJ1-2 | TRBV6-5 | TGTGCCAGCAGTTACTCCGGGACAGGGAACTATGGCTACACCTTC | CASSYSGTGNYGYTF
TRBD2 | - | TRBJ2-5 | TRBV23-1 | TGCGCCAGTCCCCTCAGGTTAGCGGGGGAGCGGCGTGCCGAGACCCAGTACTTC | CASPLRLAGERRAETQYF